The 21 T cell receptor beta chains listed next were all sequenced from one sample in a study of shared clonotypes between healthy human individuals. Only in-frame clones appear in the TCRdb table, and some are missing; sequencing was by immunoSEQ multiplex PCR. This table has around 1.9 million clones, 85% to 95% appearing once. Naive CD8 cells were CD45RO-negative, positively selected for CCR7, excluding terminally differentiated effector memory CD45RA+ cells. The material sequenced was naive CD8+ T cells from PBMCs. Source of these receptors: a man between 18 and 35 years old in good health. Some clones in this sample may be carry-over from other donors' samples.

V usage is TRBV19 and J usage is TRBJ2-1; 8 bases fit TRBD2. This CDR3 contains 16 residues. Per the germline V gene, CDR1 is LNHDA and CDR2 is SQIVND (reference sequence). J was trimmed by 7 bases and V by 3 bases; bases with no gene match: 11. CDR3 amino acids: CASSIVLAGRRNEQFF. The CDR3 DNA reads TGTGCCAGTAGTATTGTTCTAGCGGGCCGTAGAAATGAGCAGTTCTTC.

The chain links TRBV5-6 to TRBJ2-2; weak D call: TRBD1 (6 bases). The CDR3 is 13 residues long. V was trimmed by 6 bases and J by 6 bases, leaving 12 bases between them. Germline assignment: CDR1 SGHDT and CDR2 YYEEEE. CDR3: CASTPQGSGELFF. The CDR3 nucleotides are TGTGCCAGCACCCCACAGGGATCCGGGGAGCTGTTTTTT.

The rearrangement uses TRBV2 and TRBJ2-5; 7 nucleotides align to TRBD1. The ends lost 0 bases at V and 5 bases at J; junction bases unmatched: 6. CDR1 and CDR2 from the germline V gene are SNHLY and FYNNEI. The CDR3 totals 15 residues. The CDR3 DNA is TGTGCCAGCAGTGAAGCGCTTGCAGGGGGTGAGACCCAGTACTTC. Translated: CASSEALAGGETQYF.

On this clone: The sample carries other DNA sequences with the same CDR3. The V call is TRBV7-9, the J call TRBJ2-2, with D perhaps TRBD1 or TRBD2 (5 bases each). Looked up from germline, CDR1 is SEHNR and CDR2 is FQNEAQ (reference sequence). V was cut by 2 bases and J by 1 base, with 8 bases left in between. This CDR3 is built from 15 residues. The chain's CDR3 is CASSLWGLNTGELFF. The CDR3 DNA reads as TGTGCCAGCAGCTTATGGGGGTTGAACACCGGGGAGCTGTTTTTT.

A single count supports this clone. This rearrangement joins TRBV28 to TRBJ1-5; D is undetermined. This CDR3 is built from 15 residues. Germline CDR1 and CDR2: MDHEN and SYDVKM. The ends were cut back, 7 bases at V and 0 bases at J, with 13 bases in the middle. The CDR3 loop reads CASTHLGYSNQPQHF. Written as DNA, the CDR3 is TGTGCCAGCACGCACCTGGGTTATAGCAATCAGCCCCAGCATTTT.

The table lists this clone with a count of one. The chain combines TRBV7-9 with TRBJ2-6; the D call may be TRBD1 or TRBD2 (5 bases each). Trimming took off 8 bases at V and 0 bases at J, with 14 bases between the two ends. This CDR3 spans 16 amino acids. In germline, CDR1 is SEHNR, CDR2 FQNEAQ (reference sequence). The CDR3 sequence is CASGHGGASGANVLTF. The CDR3 nucleotides read TGTGCCAGCGGCCATGGGGGTGCCTCTGGGGCCAACGTCCTGACTTTC.

In the case of this clone: Other DNA sequences of this sample code for an identical CDR3. The chain couples TRBV9 to TRBJ2-1; the match to TRBD2 covers 9 bases. The CDR3 is 15 amino acids. V lost 2 bases and J lost 7; bases outside the gene matches: 7. Germline CDR1 SGDLS, CDR2 YYNGEE. CDR3 protein: CASSVSGTSSNEQFF. CDR3 DNA: TGTGCCAGCAGCGTCTCCGGGACTAGCTCTAATGAGCAGTTCTTC.

The CDR3 is CASSLKKDSSTEAFF. CDR3 nucleotide sequence: TGCGCCAGCAGCCTCAAGAAGGACAGTTCCACTGAAGCTTTCTTT. This chain uses TRBV4-1 with TRBJ1-1; TRBD1 is a possible D gene (6 bases). Germline V gives CDR1 MGHRA, CDR2 YSYEKL. The CDR3 is made up of 15 amino acids. V dropped 4 bases and J dropped 4 bases, with 16 bases sitting between them.

Here the CDR3 DNA reads TGTGCCAGCAGCGTAGAGGGTAGTGGGCAGCCCCAGCATTTT. Translated, it gives CASSVEGSGQPQHF. The chain links TRBV9 to TRBJ1-5; no clear D gene. Looked up from germline, CDR1 is SGDLS and CDR2 is YYNGEE. The CDR3 sequence is 14 residues long. The V gene lost 0 bases and the J gene lost 7 bases, with 11 bases spanning the gap.

The V gene is TRBV7-9, the J gene TRBJ1-2; no clear D. Trimming removed 5 bases at V and 0 bases at J, with 13 bases between. The germline gives CDR1 SEHNR, CDR2 FQNEAQ (reference sequence). The CDR3 covers 15 residues. The CDR3 bases are TGTGCCAGCAGCCCTCTCGAGGAATCTAACTATGGCTACACCTTC. Its translation: CASSPLEESNYGYTF. The full variable domain, with the rest looked up from reference TRBV7-9 and TRBJ1-2, is DTGVSQNPRHKITKRGQNVTFRCDPISEHNRLYWYRQTLGQGPEFLTYFQNEAQLEKSRLLSDRFSAERPKGSFSTLEIQRTEQGDSAMYLCASSPLEESNYGYTFGSGTRLTVV.

CDR3 residues: CASSLAGEGGEQYF. In nucleotides, the CDR3 is TGTGCCAGCAGTTTAGCGGGAGAGGGAGGCGAGCAGTACTTC. The gene calls are TRBV28 and TRBJ2-7; 7 bases are shared with TRBD2. The germline gives CDR1 MDHEN, CDR2 SYDVKM. J was trimmed by 6 bases and V by 2 bases; bases with no gene match: 7. This CDR3 is built from 14 residues. The full variable domain, rest sourced from reference TRBV28 and TRBJ2-7, is DVKVTQSSRYLVKRTGEKVFLECVQDMDHENMFWYRQDPGLGLRLIYFSYDVKMKEKGDIPEGYSVSREKKERFSLILESASTNQTSMYLCASSLAGEGGEQYFGPGTRLTVT.

The chain uses TRBV10-3 and TRBJ1-3; the D gene is possibly TRBD1 (5 bases). This CDR3 spans 16 amino acids. Germline V lookup: CDR1 ENHRY, CDR2 SYGVKD. Trimming cost V 6 bases and J 0 bases, with 15 bases left between them. As DNA, the CDR3 is TGTGCCATCAGCGAACTGGGACGGAGCTCTGGAAACACCATATATTTT. Translation: CAISELGRSSGNTIYF.

This chain links TRBV11-2 with TRBJ2-1, with D uncertain. Germline V lookup: CDR1 SGHAT, CDR2 FQNNGV. The germline V and J ends were trimmed by 5 bases and 6 bases, with 17 bases remaining between them. The CDR3 length is 15 residues. The CDR3 DNA reads TGTGCCAGCAGCGCCGCAAAGGGAAGGTTCAATGAGCAGTTCTTC. It translates to CASSAAKGRFNEQFF.

This clone was detected once. The rearrangement joins TRBV9 to TRBJ2-3; 11 bases are shared with TRBD2. CDR3 length: 16 residues. V lost 3 bases to trimming and J lost 4 bases; unmatched junction nucleotides: 7. CDR1 SGDLS and CDR2 YYNGEE come from the germline V gene. The CDR3 DNA sequence: TGTGCCAGCAGCGCCAATTTAGCGGGAGGGCCAGATACGCAGTATTTT. As protein: CASSANLAGGPDTQYF.

The V and J genes are TRBV5-6 and TRBJ2-7; D uncertain. Germline values: CDR1 SGHDT, CDR2 YYEEEE. V lost 3 bases to trimming and J lost 2 bases, with 6 bases between them. CDR3 length: 12 residues. This CDR3 reads CASSSVAYEQYF. The CDR3 region has the DNA TGTGCCAGCAGCTCGGTTGCCTACGAGCAGTACTTC.

The gene calls are TRBV10-3 and TRBJ2-7; D perhaps matches TRBD2 (5 bases). This CDR3 comprises 14 residues. Trimming left V 11 bases short and J 4 bases short, with 21 bases between. CDR1 ENHRY and CDR2 SYGVKD come from the germline V gene. CDR3 coding DNA: TGTGCCGTCTCCCTAGCCGGGGTTTCTTACGAGCAGTACTTC. Translating gives CAVSLAGVSYEQYF.

The chain links TRBV27 to TRBJ2-1, with a possible D match to TRBD1 (5 bases). The CDR3 has 12 residues. Trimming removed 4 bases from V and 10 bases from J, with 11 bases in between. CDR1 MNHEY and CDR2 SMNVEV come from the germline V gene (reference sequence). The DNA of the CDR3 is TGTGCCAGCAGTTCAGCAGGGTTAGAGCAGTTCTTC. Protein: CASSSAGLEQFF.

For this clone: In the same sample, other DNA sequences code for this CDR3. The V gene is TRBV5-8, the J gene TRBJ2-7; D may correspond to TRBD1 or TRBD2 (5 bases each). CDR1 SGHTS and CDR2 YDEGEE come from the germline V gene. CDR3 length equals 13 residues. Trimming stripped 0 bases from V and 3 bases from J, with 7 bases between. CDR3 nucleotide sequence: TGTGCCAGCAGCTTGGTGGGGGTCTACGAGCAGTACTTC. Its translation: CASSLVGVYEQYF.

The chain carries TRBV7-9 and TRBJ2-2; 13 nucleotides match TRBD2. The junction had 3 bases not matched to a gene; V was cut back by 5 bases and J by 0 bases. Germline V gene lookup returns CDR1 SEHNR and CDR2 FQNEAQ (reference sequence). This CDR3 has 17 amino acids. The CDR3 DNA follows: TGTGCCAGCAGCCCTACTAGCGGGAGGGCGAACACCGGGGAGCTGTTTTTT. Translation: CASSPTSGRANTGELFF.

This rearrangement joins TRBV5-1 to TRBJ2-1; possible D gene TRBD2, 6 bases. CDR1 is SGHRS and CDR2 is YFSETQ in the germline V gene. Between the trimmed V and J ends, which lost 5 bases and 0 bases, there was a span of 12 bases. The length of the CDR3 is 15 residues. CDR3 sequence reads: CASRPSGHSYNEQFF. The CDR3 DNA reads as TGCGCCAGCAGACCCAGCGGGCACTCCTACAATGAGCAGTTCTTC.

About this clone: The same CDR3 arises from other DNA sequences in this sample as well. This chain joins TRBV27 and TRBJ2-5, with a possible D match to TRBD2 (7 bases). Trimming removed 8 bases from V and 4 bases from J, with 14 bases in between. Germline V gene data show CDR1 as MNHEY and CDR2 as SMNVEV (reference sequence). The CDR3 runs 13 residues. CDR3 bases: TGTGCCAGCCGGACGGGGGGCGTAGAGACCCAGTACTTC. This encodes CASRTGGVETQYF.